One and the same sample provided the 18 T cell receptor beta chains below, sequenced in a study of tissue T cells after allogeneic stem cell transplantation. The time point denotes: mouse harvest day 7 after allogeneic transplant. Tail vein injection delivered 10^7 T-cell-depleted bone marrow cells and 10^6 splenic CD5+ T cells. Sequenced by immunoSEQ multiplex PCR; TCRdb stores in-frame clones only, minus some. The top ten hold roughly 6.9% of the sample, which has 8,700 or so clones, about half seen once. The specimen was gut tissue. These receptors came from a female BALB/c mouse given C57BL/6 T cells with graft-versus-host disease after an allogeneic hematopoietic cell transplant.

This clone was counted only a few times. Each gene name is a mouse one. The sequence runs out 1 residue before the end of the CDR3; the remainder is reconstructed from the germline J gene. The chain has TRBV4 and TRBJ2-1; 8 nucleotides agree with TRBD2. The V gene end was trimmed by 4 bases and the J gene end by 0 bases; junction bases not matched to a gene: 2. From germline, CDR1 is LGHDT and CDR2 YNNKQL (reference sequence). The CDR3 totals 15 residues. CDR3: CASSSTGVNYAEQFF. CDR3 DNA (partial): TGTGCCAGCAGCTCGACTGGGGTTAACTATGCTGAGCAGTTC. The complete variable domain, with remaining parts taken from reference TRBV4 and TRBJ2-1, reads ETAVFQTPNYHVTQVGNEVSFNCKQTLGHDTMYWYKQDSKKLLKIMFSYNNKQLIVNETVPRRFSPQSSDKAHLNLRIKSVEPEDSAVYLCASSSTGVNYAEQFFGPGTRLTVL.

This clone has just a few counts. Mouse gene names apply. The CDR3 extends 1 residue past the end of the read, so its final part is completed from the germline J gene. V is TRBV16 and J is TRBJ2-7; D is unresolved. Germline CDR1 SGHSA, CDR2 FRNQAP. This CDR3 spans 11 amino acids. Deletions cut 2 bases from V and 3 bases from J, with 2 bases between. CDR3 loop: CASSLFYEQYF. CDR3 DNA, as far as it was read: TGTGCAAGCAGCTTATTCTATGAACAGTAC.

This clone has a handful of counts. Mouse gene names and germline throughout. The read terminates 1 residue ahead of where the CDR3 ends, so the germline J gene completes it. The rearrangement joins TRBV26 to TRBJ2-7; D is perhaps TRBD1 (5 bases). Germline lookup yields CDR1 KGHPV and CDR2 FQNQEV (reference sequence). The CDR3 is made up of 12 amino acids. Trimming stripped 3 bases from V and 4 bases from J, with 7 bases between. CDR3 amino acids: CASSLDSYEQYF. The part of the CDR3 DNA that was read is TGTGCCAGCAGTCTTGACAGTTATGAACAGTAC.

Details on this clone: Germline and genes here are mouse. The read terminates 1 residue ahead of where the CDR3 ends, so the germline J gene completes it. This chain links TRBV26 with TRBJ2-7, with D possibly being TRBD1 (5 bases). Germline lookup yields CDR1 KGHPV and CDR2 FQNQEV (reference sequence). The CDR3 has 14 amino acids. Trimming pared 4 bases from V and 0 bases from J, leaving 10 bases between. The sequenced CDR3 bases are TGTGCCAGCAGTCCCTACAGGAGCTCCTATGAACAGTAC. Translated, it gives CASSPYRSSYEQY. The CDR3 as a whole reads CASSPYRSSYEQYF.

On this clone: Gene names are the mouse ones. The CDR3 end falls 1 residue outside the read, so it is completed with the germline J gene. The chain is built from TRBV16 and TRBJ2-4; D unclear. Germline V gene sequence: CDR1 SGHSA, CDR2 FRNQAP. CDR3 length: 14 amino acids. Trimming took off 0 bases at V and 0 bases at J, with 4 bases between the two ends. CDR3 bases read: TGTGCAAGCAGCTTAGATAACAGTCAAAACACCTTGTAC. It codes for CASSLDNSQNTLY. The entire CDR3 sequence reads CASSLDNSQNTLYF.

With respect to this clone: Gene names are mouse gene names. The read comes to an end 1 residue before the CDR3 does, leaving the germline J gene to fill in the end. The chain employs TRBV15 and TRBJ1-1; D gene unclear. Germline V gene data show CDR1 as SGHND and CDR2 as FRSKSL. The CDR3 is made up of 13 amino acids. V lost 5 bases to trimming and J lost 0 bases, with 7 bases between them. CDR3 sequence reads: CASSPQTNTEVFF. Incomplete CDR3 DNA: TGTGCCAGCAGTCCACAGACAAACACAGAAGTCTTC.

On this clone itself: Mouse germline and gene names are used. The read ends 1 residue shy of where the CDR3 ends; the end is completed using the germline J gene. The chain joins TRBV26 to TRBJ1-3; D unclear. The V end was cut by 4 bases, the J end by 0 bases, with 7 bases between. The V gene's germline CDR1 is KGHPV and CDR2 FQNQEV (reference sequence). The CDR3 contains 14 residues. Incomplete CDR3 DNA: TGTGCCAGCAGTCGCCAGGATTCTGGAAATACGCTCTAT. It codes for CASSRQDSGNTLY. The full CDR3 reads CASSRQDSGNTLYF.

By sample fraction, this clone is medium-sized. Gene names denote mouse genes. The sequenced part of the CDR3 DNA is TGTGCAAGCAGCTTCGGGACTGGGGGGTATGAACAGTAC. Protein product: CASSFGTGGYEQY. In full, the CDR3 reads CASSFGTGGYEQYF. This chain joins TRBV16 and TRBJ2-7; 12 bases line up with TRBD2. The read halts 1 residue ahead of the CDR3 end, with the missing end drawn from the germline J gene. This CDR3 is 14 amino acids long. After removal of 3 bases from V and 4 bases from J, the junction contained 1 base not matched to a gene. The germline V gene encodes CDR1 SGHSA and CDR2 FRNQAP. The full variable domain, completed using reference TRBV16 and TRBJ2-7, is NAGVIQTPRHKVTGKGQEATLWCEPISGHSAVFWYRQTIVQGLEFLTYFRNQAPIDDSGMPKERFSAQMPNQSHSTLKIQSTQPQDSAVYLCASSFGTGGYEQYFGPGTRLTVL.

This clone is judged medium-sized (0.01 to 0.1%). Germline and genes here are mouse. The read ends 1 residue shy of where the CDR3 ends; the end is completed using the germline J gene. The chain joins TRBV31 to TRBJ2-4, with 10 bases that match TRBD2. V shed 1 base, J shed 1 base, and the junction held 2 bases outside the gene matches. The CDR3 has 15 residues. Germline CDR1 reads GKSSPN; CDR2 reads SITVG. CDR3 in amino acids: CAWSRTGGRQNTLYF. Partial CDR3 DNA: TGTGCCTGGAGTCGGACTGGGGGCCGTCAAAACACCTTGTAC.

For this clone: All gene names here are mouse names. Sequencing ends 1 residue short of the CDR3 end; the germline J gene provides the rest. The chain joins TRBV13-2 to TRBJ2-5, with D perhaps TRBD2 (7 bases). This CDR3 region has 15 residues. The germline V gene encodes CDR1 NNHNN and CDR2 SYGAGS (reference sequence). V gave up 0 bases and J gave up 5 bases, with 13 bases separating them. The DNA read from the CDR3 is TGTGCCAGCGGTGATGCCTGGGGGCGAGGAGACACCCAGTAC. It specifies CASGDAWGRGDTQY. The entire CDR3 sequence reads CASGDAWGRGDTQYF.

As concerns this clone: The gene names here belong to mouse. The CDR3 extends 1 residue past the end of the read, so its final part is completed from the germline J gene. The chain links TRBV16 to TRBJ2-4; 7 positions match TRBD2. Trimming cost V 1 base and J 0 bases; bases outside gene matches: 1. Per the germline V gene, CDR1 is SGHSA and CDR2 is FRNQAP. The CDR3 is made up of 15 amino acids. The CDR3 is CASSLVGGSQNTLYF. The CDR3 bases that were read are TGTGCAAGCAGCTTAGTGGGGGGTAGTCAAAACACCTTGTAC.

A remark on this clone: Germline and genes here are mouse. The CDR3 end lies 1 residue beyond the end of the read and is filled in from the germline J gene. This chain uses TRBV26 with TRBJ1-2, with a possible D match to TRBD1 (6 bases). The CDR3 is 17 residues long. The germline gives CDR1 KGHPV, CDR2 FQNQEV (reference sequence). Trimming took off 2 bases at V and 0 bases at J, with 16 bases between the two ends. CDR3 DNA (partial): TGTGCCAGCAGTCTGGTCGCCACCGGGACATCAAACTCCGACTACACC. As protein: CASSLVATGTSNSDYT. In full, the CDR3 reads CASSLVATGTSNSDYTF.

Worth noting for this clone: Gene names are mouse gene names. The read falls 1 residue short of the CDR3 end, and the missing part is taken from the germline J gene. The V and J genes are TRBV26 and TRBJ1-6, with 10 bases aligning to TRBD1. TRBJ1-6 is known as an ORF, though its function is uncertain. The CDR3 runs to 14 residues. V lost 4 bases to trimming and J lost 9 bases; unmatched junction nucleotides: 3. Germline V gene lookup returns CDR1 KGHPV and CDR2 FQNQEV (reference sequence). The CDR3 here is CASSPTGGGSPLYF. CDR3 DNA, as far as it was read: TGTGCCAGCAGTCCGACAGGGGGCGGTTCGCCCCTCTAC.

Turning to this clone: Gene names and germline match the mouse. The read stops 1 residue short of the end of the CDR3; the missing end is completed from the germline J gene. This chain connects TRBV12-2 to TRBJ1-3; D might be TRBD1 (5 bases). The CDR3 is made up of 14 amino acids. Trimming removed 2 bases from V and 3 bases from J, with 10 bases in between. The germline CDR1 and CDR2 sequences are SGHLS and HYDKME. CDR3 DNA, as far as it was read: TGTGCCAGCTCTCGCCAGGGAATTGGAAATACGCTCTAT. Its translation is CASSRQGIGNTLY. The whole CDR3 region reads CASSRQGIGNTLYF.

Note on this clone: Genes and germline are mouse. Read data end 1 residue before the CDR3 end; the end is taken from the germline J gene. V is TRBV26 and J is TRBJ1-2, with D possibly TRBD1 on 6 matching bases. Trimming took 4 bases from V and 1 from J, leaving 10 bases between them. Germline CDR1 is KGHPV and CDR2 is FQNQEV (reference sequence). CDR3 length equals 14 residues. CDR3 DNA, as far as it was read: TGTGCCAGCAGTCCCTACAGGGAAAACTCCGACTACACC. Translating it yields CASSPYRENSDYT. In full, the CDR3 reads CASSPYRENSDYTF.

This clone counts as medium-sized. Mouse gene names and germline throughout. The CDR3 sequence is CSSSQNWGGAEEQYF. CDR3 DNA (partial): TGCTCCAGCAGTCAAAACTGGGGGGGCGCGGAGGAACAGTAC. The rearrangement links TRBV23 to TRBJ2-7; TRBD2, the table's D call, lacks a check against the DNA. The read ends 1 residue before the CDR3 terminus; that terminus is restored from the germline J gene. CDR3 length: 15 residues. The germline gives CDR1 KGHTA, CDR2 FQNQQP.

A note on this clone: Any gene name here is a mouse gene name. Read sequence stops 1 residue before the CDR3 end, and the germline J gene provides the missing end. The J gene is TRBJ2-3, the V gene TRBV26; D possibly matches TRBD1 or TRBD2 (5 bases each). V lost 4 bases to trimming and J lost 0 bases, with 5 bases between them. This CDR3 comprises 13 residues. In germline, CDR1 is KGHPV, CDR2 FQNQEV (reference sequence). The part of the CDR3 DNA that was read is TGTGCCAGCAGTCGGGACAGTGCAGAAACGCTGTAT. Translating it yields CASSRDSAETLY. The entire CDR3 protein is CASSRDSAETLYF.

With regard to this clone: The gene symbols are mouse symbols. The read gets to within 1 residue of the CDR3 end, and the germline J gene fills in the rest. The chain employs TRBV16 and TRBJ1-4; D remains ambiguous. This CDR3 is built from 12 residues. In germline, CDR1 is SGHSA, CDR2 FRNQAP. Deletions cut 3 bases from V and 1 base from J, with 0 bases between. This CDR3 is CASSFSNERLFF. CDR3 DNA, as far as it was read: TGTGCAAGCAGCTTTTCCAACGAAAGATTATTT.